This T cell receptor beta chain was sequenced for a study of identical twins. TCRdb re-analysed the 5' RACE reads in MiXCR, keeping a single row per CDR3 protein. The sample has around 280,000 distinct CDR3 sequences; about 8.1% are singletons. This clonotype was recorded a few times. The antigen is not known. The V end lost 7 bases, the J end lost 3 bases, and 14 bases lay between the germline ends. Germline CDR1 is MNHEY and CDR2 is SVGEGT. The CDR3 is 14 residues long. Findings and limits, study-wide: Insertions were reduced in abundant cord blood beta clonotypes but not in memory repertoires. There was an excess of low generation probability in the out-of-frame alpha sequences that twins shared. Models predicted too little out-of-frame TCR alpha sharing in monozygotic twins.

Healthy Caucasians were all of the donors. The same data also contributed to another study, on yellow fever vaccine responses in identical twins.

The TCR sequence derives from a woman aged 18 to 35 in good health. This sequence joins TRBV6-2 or TRBV6-3 and TRBJ2-3; D gene unclear. Source material: memory (CD45RO+) T cells sorted from blood. The chain's CDR3 is CASNPPLETDTQYF. The CDR3 bases are TGTGCCAGCAACCCCCCGCTAGAGACAGATACGCAGTATTTT.